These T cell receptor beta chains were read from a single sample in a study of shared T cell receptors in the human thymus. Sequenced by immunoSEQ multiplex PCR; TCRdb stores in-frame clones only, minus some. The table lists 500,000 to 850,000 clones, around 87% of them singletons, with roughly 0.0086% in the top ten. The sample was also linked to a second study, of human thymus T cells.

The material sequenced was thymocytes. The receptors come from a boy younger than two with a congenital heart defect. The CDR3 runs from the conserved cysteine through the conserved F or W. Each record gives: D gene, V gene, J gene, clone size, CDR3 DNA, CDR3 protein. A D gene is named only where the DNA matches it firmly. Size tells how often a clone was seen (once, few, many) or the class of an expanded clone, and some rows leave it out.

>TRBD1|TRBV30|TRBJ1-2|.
TGTGCCTGGAGTGTAATGGAGCCCCGGACAGGGGGCCTCTATGGCTACACCTTC
CAWSVMEPRTGGLYGYTF
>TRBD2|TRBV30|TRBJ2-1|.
TGTGCCTGGAGTGTCCTAGCGGCCAATGAGCAGTTCTTC
CAWSVLAANEQFF
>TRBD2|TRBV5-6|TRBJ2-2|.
TGTGCCAGCAGCTTACTAGCGGGGGGGACAACCGGGGAGCTGTTTTTT
CASSLLAGGTTGELFF
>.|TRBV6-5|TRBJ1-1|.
TGTGCCAGCAGCCCTAGGGGGAACACTGAAGCTTTCTTT
CASSPRGNTEAFF
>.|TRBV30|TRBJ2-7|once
TGTGCCTGGAGTACGATGTTTAGCTCCTACGAGCAGTACTTC
CAWSTMFSSYEQYF
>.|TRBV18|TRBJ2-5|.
TGTGCCAGCTCGTCGACAGCGTACCAAGAGACCCAGTACTTC
CASSSTAYQETQYF
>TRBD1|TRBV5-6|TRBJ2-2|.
TGTGCCAGCAGCCCCGGAACAGGGGTCACCGGGGAGCTGTTTTTT
CASSPGTGVTGELFF
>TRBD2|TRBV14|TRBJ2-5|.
TGTGCCAGCAGCCCACCGGGACTAGCGGGGGGGCCCACGACCCAGTACTTC
CASSPPGLAGGPTTQYF
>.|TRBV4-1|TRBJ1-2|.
TGCGCCAGCAGCCAAGCGCACGAGGCCGTCTATGGCTACACCTTC
CASSQAHEAVYGYTF
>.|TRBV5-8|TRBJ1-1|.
TGTGCCAGCAGCCCCGAGGTAGGGAACACTGAAGCTTTCTTT
CASSPEVGNTEAFF
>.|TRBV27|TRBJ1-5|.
TGTGCCAGCAGTTTAGGGGGACACAATCAGCCCCAGCATTTT
CASSLGGHNQPQHF
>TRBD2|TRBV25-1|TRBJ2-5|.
TGTGCCAGCAGTGAAGCGAGCGGGAGGACACTCCAAGAGACCCAGTACTTC
CASSEASGRTLQETQYF
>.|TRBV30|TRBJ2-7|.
TGTGCCTGGAGTGTACTAGGGACCTACGAGCAGTACTTC
CAWSVLGTYEQYF
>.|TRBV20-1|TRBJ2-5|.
TGCAGTGCTAGACCTCAAGAGACCCAGTACTTC
CSARPQETQYF
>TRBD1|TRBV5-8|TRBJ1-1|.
TGTGCCAGCAGCAATAAGGACAGGAGTAACCCATTTATGAACACTGAAGCTTTCTTT
CASSNKDRSNPFMNTEAFF
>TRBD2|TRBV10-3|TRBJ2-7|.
TGTGCCATCAGTGAAAGGCGGGGGGCTCAGGACGAGCAGTACTTC
CAISERRGAQDEQYF
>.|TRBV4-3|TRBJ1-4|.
TGCGCCAGCAGCCAACGGCAGGGTAGTGGCGATGAAAAACTGTTTTTT
CASSQRQGSGDEKLFF
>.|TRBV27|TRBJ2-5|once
TGTGCCAGCAGTTCGCGCGAAGAGACCCAGTACTTC
CASSSREETQYF
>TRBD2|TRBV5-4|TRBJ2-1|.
TGTGCCAGCAGACCAACCATTTTAGCGGGAGAAACAGATGAGCAGTTCTTC
CASRPTILAGETDEQFF
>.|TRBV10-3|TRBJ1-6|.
TGTGCCATCAGTCCGGACAGTAGTAATTCACCCCTCCACTTT
CAISPDSSNSPLHF
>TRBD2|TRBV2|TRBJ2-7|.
TGTGCCAGCAGCGGCACTAGCGGGGGAGTCTACGAGCAGTACTTC
CASSGTSGGVYEQYF
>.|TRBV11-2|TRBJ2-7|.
TGTGCCAGCAGCCAAGGGGGCGAGCAGTACTTC
CASSQGGEQYF
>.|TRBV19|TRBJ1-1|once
TGTGCCAGTTGGGAGGGTTGGACTGAAGCTTTCTTT
CASWEGWTEAFF
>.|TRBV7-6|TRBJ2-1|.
TGTGCCAGCGTAGGTTGGGAACCTGATAGGGGCAATGAGCAGTTCTTC
CASVGWEPDRGNEQFF
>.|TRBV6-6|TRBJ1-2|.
TGTGCCAGCAGTAGGCGTGGAGCCGGTAACTATGGCTACACCTTC
CASSRRGAGNYGYTF
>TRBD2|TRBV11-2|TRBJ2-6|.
TGTGCCAGCAGCTTGCGGGGGTCTGGGGCCAACGTCCTGACTTTC
CASSLRGSGANVLTF
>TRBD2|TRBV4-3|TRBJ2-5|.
TGCGCCAGCAGCCAACACCGCGGGAGGGCCCGCTCCGCAGAGACCCAGTACTTC
CASSQHRGRARSAETQYF
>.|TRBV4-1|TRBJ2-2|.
TGCGCCAGCAGCCATGTACAGGAGAATAACACCGGGGAGCTGTTTTTT
CASSHVQENNTGELFF
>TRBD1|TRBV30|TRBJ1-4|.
TGTGCCGGCTCGACAGGGGGTAGTGAAAAACTGTTTTTT
CAGSTGGSEKLFF
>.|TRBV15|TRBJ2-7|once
TGTGCCAAAACCCCCTACGAGCAGTACTTC
CAKTPYEQYF
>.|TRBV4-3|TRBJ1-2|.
TGCGCCAGCAGCCAGTGGGGCTCGCACTCAAACTATGGCTACACCTTC
CASSQWGSHSNYGYTF
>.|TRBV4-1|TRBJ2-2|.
TGCGCCAGCAGCCAAGACGAGACCGGGGAGCTGTTTTTT
CASSQDETGELFF
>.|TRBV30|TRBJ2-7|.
TGTGCCGGGGAGACCGGGGGGCTAGCGAGAGGATACGAGCAGTACTTC
CAGETGGLARGYEQYF
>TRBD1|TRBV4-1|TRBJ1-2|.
TGCGCCAGCAGCCAAGATGACAGGGGACTTAACTATGGCTACACCTTC
CASSQDDRGLNYGYTF
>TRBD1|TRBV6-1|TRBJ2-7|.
TGTGCCAGCAGTGCAGGACAGGGGGCTAGCTCCTACGAGCAGTACTTC
CASSAGQGASSYEQYF
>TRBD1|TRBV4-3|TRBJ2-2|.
TGCGCCAGCAGACCAAACAGGGGGCAGGGTACCGGGGAGCTGTTTTTT
CASRPNRGQGTGELFF
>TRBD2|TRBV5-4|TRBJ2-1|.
TGTGCCAGCAGTCCGAGACTAGCGGGAGTCGGTGAGCAGTTCTTC
CASSPRLAGVGEQFF
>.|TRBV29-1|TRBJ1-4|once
TGCAGCGTTACAAACTCGGGGGCTAATGAAAAACTGTTTTTT
CSVTNSGANEKLFF
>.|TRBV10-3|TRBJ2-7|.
TGTGCCATCAGTATCGGACACTCTGACGAGCAGTACTTC
CAISIGHSDEQYF
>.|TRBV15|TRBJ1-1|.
TGTGCCACCAGCAGAGACCTCGGGGGGAACACTGAAGCTTTCTTT
CATSRDLGGNTEAFF
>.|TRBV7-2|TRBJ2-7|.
TGTGCCAGCAGCTTACCGTCCTACGAGCAGTACTTC
CASSLPSYEQYF
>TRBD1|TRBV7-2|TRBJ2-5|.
TGTGCCAGCAGCTTAGTGGGGACAGGGACACAAGAGACCCAGTACTTC
CASSLVGTGTQETQYF
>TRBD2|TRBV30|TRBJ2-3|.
TGTGCCTGGAGTCCTATCCTCCAGCGGGGGGGGAAACCTAGCACAGATACGCAGTATTTT
CAWSPILQRGGKPSTDTQYF
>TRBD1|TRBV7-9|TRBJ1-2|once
TGTGCCAGCAGCTTACGAAGACAGGGGCCTAAGATCTATGGCTACACCTTC
CASSLRRQGPKIYGYTF
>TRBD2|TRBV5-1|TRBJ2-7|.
TGCGCCAGCAGATCCCTCGCGCCAGCGGGAGGTCCCTACGAGCAGTACTTC
CASRSLAPAGGPYEQYF
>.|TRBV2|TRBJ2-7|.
TGTGCCAGCAGTGGCAGGGAACCCTACGAGCAGTACTTC
CASSGREPYEQYF
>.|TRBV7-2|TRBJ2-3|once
TGTGCCAGCAGCTTGGCGGAGAGCACAGATACGCAGTATTTT
CASSLAESTDTQYF
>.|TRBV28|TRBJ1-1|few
TGTGCCAGCAGTGCACTTACAGGGTACACTGAAGCTTTCTTT
CASSALTGYTEAFF
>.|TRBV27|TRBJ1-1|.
TGTGCCAGCAGTGCCGGCTTGGGACAGAACACTGAAGCTTTCTTT
CASSAGLGQNTEAFF
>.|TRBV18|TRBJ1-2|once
TGTGCCAGCTCACCCACAGGGTACTATGGCTACACCTTC
CASSPTGYYGYTF
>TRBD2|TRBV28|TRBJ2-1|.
TGTGCCAGCAGTTTTTCTACTTGCCGGGAGGCCGACTCCTACAATGAGCAGTTCTTC
CASSFSTCREADSYNEQFF
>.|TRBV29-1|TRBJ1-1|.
TGCAGCGTTTCATCCCCGGGTCACTTAGCCACTGAAGCTTTCTTT
CSVSSPGHLATEAFF
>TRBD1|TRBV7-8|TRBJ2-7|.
TGTGCCAGCAGCTTAGGCGGGACAGGCTCCTACGAGCAGTACTTC
CASSLGGTGSYEQYF
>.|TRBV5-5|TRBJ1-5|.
TGTGCCAGCAGCTTAGTAGTCGGGGGTAATCAGCCCCAGCATTTT
CASSLVVGGNQPQHF
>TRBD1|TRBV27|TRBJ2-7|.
TGTGCCAGCAGTTTATCGACAGGGGGCTACGAGCAGTACTTC
CASSLSTGGYEQYF
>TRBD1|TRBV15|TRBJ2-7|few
TGTGCCACCAGTCTCGTAACGCGACAGGGCTACGAGCAGTACTTC
CATSLVTRQGYEQYF
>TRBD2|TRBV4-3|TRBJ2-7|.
TGCGCCAGCAGCCAAGATAGGGCTAGCGGGAGGGTCTACGAGCAGTACTTC
CASSQDRASGRVYEQYF
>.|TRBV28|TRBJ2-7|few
TGTGCCAGCAGTATCCCCCAGGGCTCCTACGAGCAGTACTTC
CASSIPQGSYEQYF
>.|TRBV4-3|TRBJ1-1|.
TGCGCCAGCAGCCAAGAGCGGCAGACCGCGGCTGAAGCTTTCTTT
CASSQERQTAAEAFF
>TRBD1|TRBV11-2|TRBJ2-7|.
TGTGCCAGCAGCTTCCGTCCCGGGACAGGGGTCTACGAGCAGTACTTC
CASSFRPGTGVYEQYF